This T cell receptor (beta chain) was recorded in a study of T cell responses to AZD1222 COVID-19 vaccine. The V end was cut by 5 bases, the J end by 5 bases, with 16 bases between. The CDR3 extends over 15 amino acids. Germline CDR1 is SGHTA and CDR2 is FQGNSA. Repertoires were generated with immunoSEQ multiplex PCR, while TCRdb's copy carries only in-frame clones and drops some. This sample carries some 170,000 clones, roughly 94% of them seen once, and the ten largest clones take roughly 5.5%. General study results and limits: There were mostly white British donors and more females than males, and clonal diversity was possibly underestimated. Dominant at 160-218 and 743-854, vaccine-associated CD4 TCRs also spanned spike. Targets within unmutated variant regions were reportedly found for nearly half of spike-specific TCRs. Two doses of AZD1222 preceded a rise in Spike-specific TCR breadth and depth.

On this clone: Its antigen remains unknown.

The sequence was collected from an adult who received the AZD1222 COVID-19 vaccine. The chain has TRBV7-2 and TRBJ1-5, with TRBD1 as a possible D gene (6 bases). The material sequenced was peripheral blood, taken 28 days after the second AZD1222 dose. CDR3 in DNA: TGTGCCAGCAGCCTCAGGAGCAGGGGTGATCAGCCCCAGCATTTT. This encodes CASSLRSRGDQPQHF. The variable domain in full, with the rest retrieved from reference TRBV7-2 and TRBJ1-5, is GAGVSQSPSNKVTEKGKDVELRCDPISGHTALYWYRQSLGQGLEFLIYFQGNSAPDKSGLPSDRFSAERTGGSVSTLTIQRTQQEDSAVYLCASSLRSRGDQPQHFGDGTRLSIL.